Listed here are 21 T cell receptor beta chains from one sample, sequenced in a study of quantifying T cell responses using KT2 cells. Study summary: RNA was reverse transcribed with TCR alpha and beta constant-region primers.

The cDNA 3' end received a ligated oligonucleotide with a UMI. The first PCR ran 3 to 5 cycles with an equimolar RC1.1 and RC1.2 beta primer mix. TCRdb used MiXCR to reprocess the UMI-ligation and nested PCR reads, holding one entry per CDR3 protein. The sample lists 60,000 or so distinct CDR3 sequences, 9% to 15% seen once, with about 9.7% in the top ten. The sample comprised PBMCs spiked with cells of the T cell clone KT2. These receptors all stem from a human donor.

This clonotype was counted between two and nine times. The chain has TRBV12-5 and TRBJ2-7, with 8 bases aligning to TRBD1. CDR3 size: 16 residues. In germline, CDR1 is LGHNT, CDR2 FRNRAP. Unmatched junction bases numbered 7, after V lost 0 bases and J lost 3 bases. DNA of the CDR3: TGTGCTAGTGGTTTGGTACGCGGCAGGGGGCTCTACGAGCAGTACTTC. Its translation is CASGLVRGRGLYEQYF.

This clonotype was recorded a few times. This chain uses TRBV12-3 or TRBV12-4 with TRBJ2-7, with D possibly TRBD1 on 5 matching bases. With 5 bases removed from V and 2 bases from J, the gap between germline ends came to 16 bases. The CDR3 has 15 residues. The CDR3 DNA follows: TGTGCCAGCAGTCCCGACAGTATCCCCACCTACGAGCAGTACTTC. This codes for CASSPDSIPTYEQYF.

Here the CDR3 DNA reads TGTGCCAGCTCACCAACAGGACAAAAAGAGACCCAGTACTTC. Encoded protein: CASSPTGQKETQYF. The chain uses TRBV18 and TRBJ2-5, with D possibly TRBD1 on 5 matching bases. CDR1 KGHSH and CDR2 LQKENI come from the germline V gene. V was shortened by 2 bases and J by 3 bases, with 10 bases between the two germline ends. This CDR3 region has 14 residues.

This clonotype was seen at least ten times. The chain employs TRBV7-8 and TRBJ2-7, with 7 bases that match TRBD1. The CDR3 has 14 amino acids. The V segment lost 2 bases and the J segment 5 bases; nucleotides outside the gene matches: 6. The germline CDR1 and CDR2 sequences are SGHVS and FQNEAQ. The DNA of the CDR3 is TGTGCCAGCAGCTTAACCCCGGACAGGCACGAGCAGTACTTC. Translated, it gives CASSLTPDRHEQYF.

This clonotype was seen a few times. CDR3 coding DNA: TGTGCCAGCAGTTTAGGCAGGGTCGGCCAAGAGACCCAGTACTTC. This codes for CASSLGRVGQETQYF. This chain links TRBV28 with TRBJ2-5; D may be TRBD1 (5 bases). The V end was cut by 2 bases, the J end by 1 base, with 11 bases between. The germline CDR1 and CDR2 sequences are MDHEN and SYDVKM. The CDR3 contains 15 residues.

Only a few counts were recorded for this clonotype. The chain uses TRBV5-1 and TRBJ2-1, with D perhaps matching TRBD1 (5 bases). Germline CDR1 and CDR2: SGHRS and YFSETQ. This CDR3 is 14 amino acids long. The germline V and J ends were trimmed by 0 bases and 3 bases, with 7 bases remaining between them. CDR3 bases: TGCGCCAGCAGCTTGGAACAGGACTACAATGAGCAGTTCTTC. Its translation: CASSLEQDYNEQFF. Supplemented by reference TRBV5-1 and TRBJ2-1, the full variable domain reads KAGVTQTPRYLIKTRGQQVTLSCSPISGHRSVSWYQQTPGQGLQFLFEYFSETQRNKGNFPGRFSGRQFSNSRSEMNVSTLELGDSALYLCASSLEQDYNEQFFGPGTRLTVL.

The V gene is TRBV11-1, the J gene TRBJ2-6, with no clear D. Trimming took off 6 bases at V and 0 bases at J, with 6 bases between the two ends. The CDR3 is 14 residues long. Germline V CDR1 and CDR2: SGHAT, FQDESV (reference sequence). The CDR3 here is CASSGPSGANVLTF. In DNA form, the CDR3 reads TGTGCCAGCAGTGGGCCCTCTGGGGCCAACGTCCTGACTTTC.

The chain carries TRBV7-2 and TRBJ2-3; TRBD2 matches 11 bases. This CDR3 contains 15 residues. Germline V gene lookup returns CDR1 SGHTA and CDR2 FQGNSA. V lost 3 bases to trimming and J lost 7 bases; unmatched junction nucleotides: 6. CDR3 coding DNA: TGTGCCAGCAGCTTCACTAGCGGGAGAAGGTATACGCAGTATTTT. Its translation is CASSFTSGRRYTQYF.

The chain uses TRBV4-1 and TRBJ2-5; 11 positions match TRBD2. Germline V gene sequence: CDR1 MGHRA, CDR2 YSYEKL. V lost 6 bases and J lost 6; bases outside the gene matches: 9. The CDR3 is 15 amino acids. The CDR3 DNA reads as TGCGCCAGCAGTCACATAGCGGGGGGGGGGAAGACCCAGTACTTC. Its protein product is CASSHIAGGGKTQYF.

CDR3 in DNA: TGTGCCAGCAGGGCGGGGACAACTAATGAAAAACTGTTTTTT. Translation gives CASRAGTTNEKLFF. This chain uses TRBV2 with TRBJ1-4; no clear D. The V end lost 6 bases, the J end lost 0 bases, and 8 bases lay between the germline ends. Germline CDR1 reads SNHLY; CDR2 reads FYNNEI. This CDR3 has 14 residues.

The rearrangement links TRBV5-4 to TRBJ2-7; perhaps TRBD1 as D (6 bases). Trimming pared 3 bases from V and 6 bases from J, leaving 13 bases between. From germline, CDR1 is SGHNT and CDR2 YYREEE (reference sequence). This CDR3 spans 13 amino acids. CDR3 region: CASSWDTRSEQYF. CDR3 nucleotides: TGTGCCAGCAGCTGGGACACACGGTCCGAGCAGTACTTC.

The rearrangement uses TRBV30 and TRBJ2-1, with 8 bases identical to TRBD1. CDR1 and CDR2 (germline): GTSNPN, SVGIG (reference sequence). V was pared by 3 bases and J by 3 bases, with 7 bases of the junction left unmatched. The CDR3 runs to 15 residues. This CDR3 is CAWSPPDRDYNEQFF. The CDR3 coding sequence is TGTGCCTGGAGCCCCCCGGACAGGGACTACAATGAGCAGTTCTTC.

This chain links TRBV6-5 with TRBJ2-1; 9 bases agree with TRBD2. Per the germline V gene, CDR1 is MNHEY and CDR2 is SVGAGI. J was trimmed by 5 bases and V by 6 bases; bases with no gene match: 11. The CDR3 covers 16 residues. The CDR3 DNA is TGTGCCAGCAGCCCACTCGGCGGGGGGGCTCACAATGAGCAGTTCTTC. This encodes CASSPLGGGAHNEQFF.

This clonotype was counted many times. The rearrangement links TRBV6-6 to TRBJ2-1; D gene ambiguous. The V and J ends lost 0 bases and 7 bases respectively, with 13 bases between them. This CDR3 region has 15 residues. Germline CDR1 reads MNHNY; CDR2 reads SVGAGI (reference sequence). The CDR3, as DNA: TGTGCCAGCAGTTACTCGTCATTAATAGGTAATGAGCAGTTCTTC. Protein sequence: CASSYSSLIGNEQFF.

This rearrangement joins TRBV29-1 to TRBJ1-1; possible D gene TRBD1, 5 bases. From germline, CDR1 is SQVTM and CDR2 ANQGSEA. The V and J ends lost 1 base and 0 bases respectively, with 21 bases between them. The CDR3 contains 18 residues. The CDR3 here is CSVEVSHFWGDLNTEAFF. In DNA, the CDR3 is TGCAGCGTTGAAGTTAGTCATTTTTGGGGGGACTTGAACACTGAAGCTTTCTTT.

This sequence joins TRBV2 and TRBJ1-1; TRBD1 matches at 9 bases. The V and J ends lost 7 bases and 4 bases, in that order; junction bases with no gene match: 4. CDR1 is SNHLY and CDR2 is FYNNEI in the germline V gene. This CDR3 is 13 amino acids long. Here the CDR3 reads CASIGQGRTEAFF. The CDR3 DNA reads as TGTGCCAGCATAGGACAGGGGCGCACTGAAGCTTTCTTT.

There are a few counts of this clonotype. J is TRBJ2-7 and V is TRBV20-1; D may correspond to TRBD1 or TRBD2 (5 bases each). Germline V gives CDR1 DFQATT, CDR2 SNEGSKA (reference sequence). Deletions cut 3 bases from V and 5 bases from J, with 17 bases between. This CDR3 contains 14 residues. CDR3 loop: CSASLLGTWDEQYF. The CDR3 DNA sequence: TGCAGTGCTAGTCTGCTAGGGACCTGGGACGAGCAGTACTTC.

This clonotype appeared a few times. The CDR3 DNA reads as TGCAGTGCTGTACCTCTAGCGGGAGTACCCGCACTCAATGAGCAGTTCTTC. Encoded protein: CSAVPLAGVPALNEQFF. The rearrangement links TRBV20-1 to TRBJ2-1, with 10 nucleotides matching TRBD2. The V segment lost 5 bases and the J segment 6 bases; nucleotides outside the gene matches: 16. The CDR3 runs 17 residues. The V gene's germline CDR1 is DFQATT and CDR2 SNEGSKA (reference sequence).

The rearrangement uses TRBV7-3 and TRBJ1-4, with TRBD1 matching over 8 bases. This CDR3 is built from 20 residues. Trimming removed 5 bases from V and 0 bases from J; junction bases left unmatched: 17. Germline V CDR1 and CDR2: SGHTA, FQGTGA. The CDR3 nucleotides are TGTGCCAGCAGCCTACGTTCTTTGGGACAGGCCATCGCAACTAATGAAAAACTGTTTTTT. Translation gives CASSLRSLGQAIATNEKLFF. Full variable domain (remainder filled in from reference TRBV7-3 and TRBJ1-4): GAGVSQTPSNKVTEKGKYVELRCDPISGHTALYWYRQSLGQGPEFLIYFQGTGAADDSGLPNDRFFAVRPEGSVSTLKIQRTERGDSAVYLCASSLRSLGQAIATNEKLFFGSGTQLSVL.

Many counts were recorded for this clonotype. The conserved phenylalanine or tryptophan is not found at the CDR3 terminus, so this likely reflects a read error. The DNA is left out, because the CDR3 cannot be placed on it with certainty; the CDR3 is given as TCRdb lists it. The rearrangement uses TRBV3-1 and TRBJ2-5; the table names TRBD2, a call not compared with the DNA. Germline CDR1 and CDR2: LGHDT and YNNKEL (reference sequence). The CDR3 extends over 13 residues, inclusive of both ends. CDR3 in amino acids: CASSQGLAGPHGY.

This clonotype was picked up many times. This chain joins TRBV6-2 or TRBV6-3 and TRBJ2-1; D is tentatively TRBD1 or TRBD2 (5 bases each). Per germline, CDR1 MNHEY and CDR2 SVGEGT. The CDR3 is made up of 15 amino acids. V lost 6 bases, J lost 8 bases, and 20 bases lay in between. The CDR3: CASRTRGPEKDEQFF. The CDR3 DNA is TGTGCCAGCAGAACGAGGGGACCAGAAAAGGATGAGCAGTTCTTC.